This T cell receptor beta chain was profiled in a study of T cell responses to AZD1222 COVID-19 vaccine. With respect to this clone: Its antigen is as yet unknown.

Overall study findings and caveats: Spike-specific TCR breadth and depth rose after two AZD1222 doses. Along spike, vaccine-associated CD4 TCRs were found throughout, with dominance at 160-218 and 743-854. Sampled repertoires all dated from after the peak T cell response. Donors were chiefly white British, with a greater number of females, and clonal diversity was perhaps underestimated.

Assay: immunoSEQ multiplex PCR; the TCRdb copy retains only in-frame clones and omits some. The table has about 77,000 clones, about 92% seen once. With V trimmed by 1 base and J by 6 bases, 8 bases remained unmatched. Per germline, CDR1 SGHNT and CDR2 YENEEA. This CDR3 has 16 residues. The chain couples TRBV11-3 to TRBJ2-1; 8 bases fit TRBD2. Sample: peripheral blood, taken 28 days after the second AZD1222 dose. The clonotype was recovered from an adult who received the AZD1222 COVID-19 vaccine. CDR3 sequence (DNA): TGTGCCAGCAGCTTAGTTGGAGCGGGAGTTCGCAATGAGCAGTTCTTC. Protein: CASSLVGAGVRNEQFF. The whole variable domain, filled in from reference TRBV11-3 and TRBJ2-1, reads EAGVVQSPRYKIIEKKQPVAFWCNPISGHNTLYWYLQNLGQGPELLIRYENEEAVDDSQLPKDRFSAERLKGVDSTLKIQPAELGDSAVYLCASSLVGAGVRNEQFFGPGTRLTVL.